The clone carrying this T cell receptor (beta chain) was detected a few times. Antigen: not known. Germline CDR1 SGHRS, CDR2 YFSETQ. The CDR3 is 15 amino acids. The germline V and J ends were trimmed by 3 bases and 2 bases, with 11 bases remaining between them. This entry belongs to a study of cytomegalovirus exposure and HLA in healthy donors. Overall study context: An early data release held some 89 million unique TCRs from HLA-typed donors.

PCR involved 60 Vbeta and 13 Jbeta primers. Authors' methods: Later work found tens of millions of unique TCR beta chains, with 10 million to 14 million shared. Data came from immunoSEQ multiplex PCR; TCRdb stores just in-frame clones and leaves some out. The V and J calls and clone size come from that table; D and trimming were worked out from the DNA. The sample includes about 140,000 clones, 70% to 75% seen only once; the top ten take around 14%. Study conclusions and caveats: The study had only CMV serostatus as immune exposure information. A later analysis linked a missense variant in DCLRE1C to the trimming of TCR beta V and J genes.

The rearrangement joins TRBV5-1 to TRBJ2-2, with D perhaps matching TRBD1 (7 bases). The source is a human donor in good health. Sequencing input: PBMCs. The CDR3 protein is CASSWGDRNTGELFF. In nucleotides, the CDR3 is TGCGCCAGCAGCTGGGGGGACAGAAACACCGGGGAGCTGTTTTTT.